The 10 T cell receptor beta chains reported below all come from one sample, sequenced in a study of control samples from healthy donors and cancer patients. Method: immunoSEQ multiplex PCR; TCRdb's copy keeps in-frame clones and lacks some. Of more than 70,000 clones in the sample, about 95% were seen once. The specimen was blood. These receptor sequences come from a woman aged 25 to 39 in good health.

The chain has TRBV27 and TRBJ1-4, with D tentatively TRBD1 (5 bases). V was trimmed by 5 bases and J by 11 bases, leaving 18 bases between them. Germline CDR1 is MNHEY and CDR2 is SMNVEV (reference sequence). This CDR3 contains 14 residues. This chain's CDR3 is CASSPRGGLGKLFF. The CDR3 coding sequence is TGTGCCAGCAGTCCCCGGGGGGGGTTGGGGAAACTGTTTTTT.

The CDR3 sequence: CASNLAYGRVTEAFF. Here the CDR3 DNA reads TGTGCCAGCAACCTAGCTTATGGGAGGGTAACTGAAGCTTTCTTT. This chain connects TRBV5-4 to TRBJ1-1; D gene ambiguous. Looked up from germline, CDR1 is SGHNT and CDR2 is YYREEE (reference sequence). The V gene lost 6 bases and the J gene lost 5 bases, with 20 bases spanning the gap. This CDR3 has 15 residues.

In its sample, this clone was seen once. CDR3 in amino acids: CATSRGRGREKLFF. The CDR3 bases are TGTGCCACCAGCAGGGGAAGGGGACGTGAAAAACTGTTTTTT. The rearrangement links TRBV15 to TRBJ1-4, with a tentative D call TRBD1 (5 bases). This CDR3 contains 14 residues. V was trimmed by 3 bases and J by 7 bases, leaving 12 bases between them. Germline V gene sequence: CDR1 LNHNV, CDR2 YYDKDF (reference sequence).

The chain links TRBV27 to TRBJ2-2; D not resolved. The CDR3 has 13 amino acids. Germline lookup yields CDR1 MNHEY and CDR2 SMNVEV (reference sequence). The V end lost 6 bases, the J end lost 4 bases, and 9 bases lay between the germline ends. The CDR3 spells CASRESPTGELFF. The CDR3 coding sequence is TGTGCCAGCAGGGAAAGCCCCACCGGGGAGCTGTTTTTT.

This chain uses TRBV4-2 with TRBJ1-5, with 8 bases fitting TRBD1. The germline V gene has CDR1 LGHNA and CDR2 YNFKEQ. The ends lost 1 base at V and 7 bases at J; junction bases unmatched: 6. CDR3 length: 15 residues. CDR3 region: CASSQARQGTQPQHF. Written as DNA, the CDR3 is TGTGCCAGCAGCCAAGCGAGACAGGGGACGCAGCCCCAGCATTTT.

V is TRBV5-1 and J is TRBJ1-4, with unresolved D. The CDR3 length is 14 residues. The V and J ends lost 0 bases and 3 bases respectively, with 6 bases between them. CDR1 and CDR2 from the germline V gene are SGHRS and YFSETQ. The DNA of the CDR3 is TGCGCCAGCAGCTTGGCCGGGCCTAATGAAAAACTGTTTTTT. It encodes CASSLAGPNEKLFF.

The chain is built from TRBV5-4 and TRBJ2-6; no reliable D call. This CDR3 has 15 amino acids. Germline V gene data show CDR1 as SGHNT and CDR2 as YYREEE (reference sequence). Trimming cost V 4 bases and J 0 bases, with 8 bases left between them. The CDR3: CASSRYYSGANVLTF. CDR3 DNA: TGTGCCAGCAGCCGCTACTACTCTGGGGCCAACGTCCTGACTTTC.

CDR3 sequence reads: CASTGTGAHEQYF. CDR3 coding DNA: TGTGCCAGCACCGGGACAGGAGCGCACGAGCAGTACTTC. This rearrangement joins TRBV25-1 to TRBJ2-7, with TRBD1 matching over 8 bases. CDR1 is MGHDK and CDR2 is SYGVNS in the germline V gene. This CDR3 has 13 residues. After removal of 7 bases from V and 5 bases from J, the junction contained 7 bases not matched to a gene.

The chain combines TRBV15 with TRBJ1-4; D is perhaps TRBD1 (5 bases). This CDR3 comprises 15 residues. Trimming took 0 bases from V and 5 from J, leaving 10 bases between them. CDR1 LNHNV and CDR2 YYDKDF come from the germline V gene (reference sequence). The CDR3 is CATSRDRGWNEKLFF. CDR3 DNA sequence: TGTGCCACCAGCAGAGATCGGGGCTGGAATGAAAAACTGTTTTTT. The whole variable domain, remainder taken from reference TRBV15 and TRBJ1-4, is DAMVIQNPRYQVTQFGKPVTLSCSQTLNHNVMYWYQQKSSQAPKLLFHYYDKDFNNEADTPDNFQSRRPNTSFCFLDIRSPGLGDTAMYLCATSRDRGWNEKLFFGSGTQLSVL.

The V gene is TRBV13, the J gene TRBJ2-5; D is unresolved. From germline, CDR1 is PRHDT and CDR2 FYEKMQ (reference sequence). V was pared by 5 bases and J by 0 bases, with 7 bases between. The CDR3 extends over 13 amino acids. Here the CDR3 DNA reads TGTGCCAGCAGCCCGACCAACCAAGAGACCCAGTACTTC. Protein product: CASSPTNQETQYF. Full variable domain (rest looked up from reference TRBV13 and TRBJ2-5): AAGVIQSPRHLIKEKRETATLKCYPIPRHDTVYWYQQGPGQDPQFLISFYEKMQSDKGSIPDRFSAQQFSDYHSELNMSSLELGDSALYFCASSPTNQETQYFGPGTRLLVL.